The 30 T cell receptor beta chains reported below all come from one sample, sequenced in a study of blood T cell repertoires in COVID-19. Libraries were prepared by immunoSEQ multiplex PCR; TCRdb keeps only in-frame clonotypes and omits some of them. In the table there are around 92,000 clones, 86% of which are singletons. The sequenced material came from peripheral blood. All receptors come from a human donor in a cohort sampled during active COVID-19.

This chain connects TRBV7-9 to TRBJ2-2, with D tentatively TRBD2 (6 bases). V lost 5 bases and J lost 2, with 15 bases in between. Germline CDR1 is SEHNR and CDR2 is FQNEAQ (reference sequence). This CDR3 comprises 16 residues. CDR3 DNA sequence: TGTGCCAGCAGCATGGGGACTGCCTCCAACACCGGGGAGCTGTTTTTT. It encodes CASSMGTASNTGELFF.

The chain carries TRBV9 and TRBJ2-7, with TRBD2 matching 7 bases. This CDR3 is built from 15 residues. CDR1 is SGDLS, CDR2 YYNGEE, per germline. The V segment lost 0 bases and the J segment 6 bases; nucleotides outside the gene matches: 9. CDR3 loop: CASSVAGGGPFEQYF. The CDR3 DNA reads TGTGCCAGCAGCGTAGCTGGGGGAGGGCCCTTCGAGCAGTACTTC.

J is TRBJ2-7 and V is TRBV4-3, with 11 bases matching TRBD2. The germline CDR1 and CDR2 sequences are LGHNA and YSLEER. The CDR3 is 15 residues long. After removal of 4 bases from V and 4 bases from J, the junction contained 6 bases not matched to a gene. The DNA for the CDR3 is TGCGCCAGCAGCCCCGGGACTAGCGGACTGTACGAGCAGTACTTC. Protein product: CASSPGTSGLYEQYF.

The rearrangement joins TRBV7-9 to TRBJ2-1, with TRBD2 matching 11 bases. The CDR3 covers 15 residues. V trimming: 7 bases; J trimming: 7 bases; junction bases outside the gene matches: 9. Germline V gene lookup returns CDR1 SEHNR and CDR2 FQNEAQ (reference sequence). In nucleotides, the CDR3 is TGTGCCAGCACCTTGCTAGCGGGAGGCCCGAATGAGCAGTTCTTC. Encoded protein: CASTLLAGGPNEQFF.

This rearrangement joins TRBV11-2 to TRBJ2-7; 10 nucleotides agree with TRBD1. Trimming cost V 5 bases and J 1 base; bases outside gene matches: 5. The CDR3 length is 15 residues. CDR1 is SGHAT and CDR2 is FQNNGV in the germline V gene. For the CDR3, the DNA is TGTGCCAGCAGCGTCGGGACAGGGGATTCCTACGAGCAGTACTTC. Translation gives CASSVGTGDSYEQYF.

The genes are TRBV5-6 and TRBJ1-5; unclear D gene. V dropped 5 bases and J dropped 3 bases, with 12 bases sitting between them. CDR1 is SGHDT, CDR2 YYEEEE, per germline. CDR3 size: 14 residues. DNA of the CDR3: TGTGCCAGCAGTCCCTCCAGGCTCAATCAGCCCCAGCATTTT. It yields the protein CASSPSRLNQPQHF.

V and J are TRBV5-1 and TRBJ2-6; D perhaps matches TRBD2 (5 bases). Per germline, CDR1 SGHRS and CDR2 YFSETQ. CDR3 size: 16 residues. The germline V and J ends were trimmed by 4 bases and 2 bases, with 13 bases remaining between them. In nucleotides, the CDR3 is TGCGCCAGCAGCCCTACGTCGGGGACTGGGGCCAACGTCCTGACTTTC. It yields the protein CASSPTSGTGANVLTF.

The V and J genes are TRBV19 and TRBJ1-1; 7 bases line up with TRBD1. Germline assignment: CDR1 LNHDA and CDR2 SQIVND (reference sequence). V dropped 6 bases and J dropped 1; count of bases not matched to a gene: 5. CDR3 size: 14 residues. CDR3 DNA: TGTGCCAGTAGCGGTGACAGGGCGAACACTGAAGCTTTCTTT. Amino acids: CASSGDRANTEAFF.

V usage is TRBV28 and J usage is TRBJ2-7, with TRBD1 as a possible D gene (6 bases). CDR3 length equals 12 residues. Trimming left V 7 bases short and J 5 bases short, with 12 bases between. The germline CDR1 and CDR2 sequences are MDHEN and SYDVKM. The CDR3, as DNA: TGTGCCAGCACTCCAAACAGGGACGAGCAGTACTTC. It is translated as CASTPNRDEQYF.

V gene TRBV2 combines with J gene TRBJ2-2; TRBD1 aligns across 8 bases. CDR1 is SNHLY and CDR2 is FYNNEI in the germline V gene. This CDR3 is 15 amino acids long. V shed 9 bases, J shed 1 base, and the junction held 7 bases outside the gene matches. CDR3 residues: CASDLDRGNTGELFF. The CDR3, as DNA: TGTGCCAGTGACTTAGACAGGGGGAACACCGGGGAGCTGTTTTTT.

This rearrangement joins TRBV19 to TRBJ2-7, with D perhaps matching TRBD2 (5 bases). Germline V gene data show CDR1 as LNHDA and CDR2 as SQIVND (reference sequence). The CDR3 has 13 amino acids. Between the trimmed V and J ends, which lost 0 bases and 7 bases, there was a span of 10 bases. CDR3 amino acids: CASSIDPRGEQYF. The CDR3 DNA follows: TGTGCCAGTAGTATAGACCCCCGCGGGGAGCAGTACTTC.

This clone was seen just once. The J gene is TRBJ2-1, the V gene TRBV11-1; possibly TRBD1 for D (7 bases). In germline, CDR1 is SGHAT, CDR2 FQDESV (reference sequence). Trimming left V 2 bases short and J 8 bases short, with 13 bases between. The CDR3 covers 14 residues. The CDR3 reads CASSLRLGGHEQFF. CDR3 DNA: TGTGCCAGCAGCTTAAGACTAGGGGGCCATGAGCAGTTCTTC.

This chain links TRBV4-3 with TRBJ2-7, with 7 bases that match TRBD2. V shed 0 bases, J shed 0 bases, and the junction held 8 bases outside the gene matches. CDR3 length: 17 amino acids. Germline lookup yields CDR1 LGHNA and CDR2 YSLEER. The CDR3, as DNA: TGCGCCAGCAGCCAAGATGGTTCTAGCGGTGGCTCCTACGAGCAGTACTTC. Its translation: CASSQDGSSGGSYEQYF.

The chain carries TRBV4-1 and TRBJ2-7; 10 bases agree with TRBD2. The CDR3 spans 16 residues. V shed 4 bases, J shed 3 bases, and the junction held 9 bases outside the gene matches. Germline V lookup: CDR1 MGHRA, CDR2 YSYEKL. CDR3 in amino acids: CASSRGASGGYYEQYF. In DNA form, the CDR3 reads TGCGCCAGCAGCCGGGGGGCTAGCGGGGGCTACTACGAGCAGTACTTC.

The chain combines TRBV5-1 with TRBJ2-7, with D uncertain. CDR1 and CDR2 (germline): SGHRS, YFSETQ. CDR3 length: 13 residues. The V gene lost 4 bases and the J gene lost 2 bases, with 10 bases spanning the gap. The DNA for the CDR3 is TGCGCCAGCAGCCCTGGGCCCCCCTACGAGCAGTACTTC. It encodes CASSPGPPYEQYF.

V usage is TRBV7-2 and J usage is TRBJ1-3; D not certain. There are 15 residues in the CDR3. Per germline, CDR1 SGHTA and CDR2 FQGNSA. V was pared by 5 bases and J by 1 base, with 12 bases between. Written as DNA, the CDR3 is TGTGCCAGCAGCCCGGTGCGGGGTTCTGGAAACACCATATATTTT. Its protein is CASSPVRGSGNTIYF.

The table lists this clone with a count of one. This sequence joins TRBV4-2 and TRBJ1-5, with D possibly being TRBD1 (5 bases). CDR3 length equals 15 residues. The germline CDR1 and CDR2 sequences are LGHNA and YNFKEQ. V dropped 6 bases and J dropped 0 bases, with 12 bases sitting between them. The CDR3, as DNA: TGTGCCAGCAGTGGGGGGACTCATAGCAATCAGCCCCAGCATTTT. Translated: CASSGGTHSNQPQHF.

The chain joins TRBV28 to TRBJ1-4, with 7 bases matching TRBD1. J was trimmed by 6 bases and V by 6 bases; bases with no gene match: 10. CDR1 is MDHEN, CDR2 SYDVKM, per germline. The CDR3 has 15 amino acids. The CDR3 spells CASSPPSGTDEKLFF. The CDR3 nucleotides read TGTGCCAGCAGCCCACCTTCCGGGACAGATGAAAAACTGTTTTTT.

This clone was found once. The V gene is TRBV23-1, the J gene TRBJ1-6; TRBD1 is a possible D gene (5 bases). TRBV23-1 is identified as an open reading frame with a role that is uncertain. This CDR3 region has 12 residues. Trimming took off 6 bases at V and 9 bases at J, with 9 bases between the two ends. CDR3 DNA: TGCGCCAGCAGCCAAAGGGGTTCACCCCTCCACTTT. Translating it yields CASSQRGSPLHF.

This clone came up a few times. The gene calls are TRBV24-1 and TRBJ2-1; 8 nucleotides agree with TRBD1. Looked up from germline, CDR1 is KGHDR and CDR2 is SFDVKD. V trimming: 1 base; J trimming: 9 bases; junction bases outside the gene matches: 4. This CDR3 comprises 14 residues. The CDR3 nucleotides read TGTGCCACCAGTGATTTTAACCAGGGGGCTGAGCAGTTCTTC. This sequence encodes CATSDFNQGAEQFF.

V and J are TRBV15 and TRBJ1-1; no firm D call. V lost 5 bases and J lost 4, with 8 bases in between. The CDR3 is 12 residues long. Germline CDR1 is LNHNV and CDR2 is YYDKDF (reference sequence). The CDR3 nucleotides read TGTGCCACCAGCCCCTCTTTCACTGAAGCTTTCTTT. It codes for CATSPSFTEAFF.

The chain combines TRBV28 with TRBJ2-7; 9 bases align to TRBD1. The V gene's germline CDR1 is MDHEN and CDR2 SYDVKM. V lost 11 bases to trimming and J lost 6 bases; unmatched junction nucleotides: 11. The CDR3 contains 13 residues. For the CDR3, the DNA is TGTGCCTCCTTGAAGGGACAGGGTGGCGAGCAGTACTTC. Protein: CASLKGQGGEQYF. The full variable domain, in which reference TRBV28 and TRBJ2-7 provide the parts outside the CDR3, is DVKVTQSSRYLVKRTGEKVFLECVQDMDHENMFWYRQDPGLGLRLIYFSYDVKMKEKGDIPEGYSVSREKKERFSLILESASTNQTSMYLCASLKGQGGEQYFGPGTRLTVT.

This clone was counted a few times. V is TRBV15 and J is TRBJ1-1, with TRBD1 identical over 9 bases. The CDR3 spans 15 residues. Germline CDR1 reads LNHNV; CDR2 reads YYDKDF (reference sequence). The ends lost 4 bases at V and 5 bases at J; junction bases unmatched: 8. The CDR3 nucleotides are TGTGCCACCAGCAAGGGGAGACAGGGGGGAACTGAAGCTTTCTTT. Translating it yields CATSKGRQGGTEAFF.

The chain combines TRBV5-6 with TRBJ1-2; maybe TRBD1 (5 bases). Deletions cut 0 bases from V and 7 bases from J, with 13 bases between. This CDR3 has 14 amino acids. Germline-derived CDR1 and CDR2 are SGHDT and YYEEEE. Here the CDR3 DNA reads TGTGCCAGCAGCTTGGTGTCGCAGGGTCCTGGCTACACCTTC. Translating it yields CASSLVSQGPGYTF.

The chain couples TRBV10-1 to TRBJ1-1; a weak D match, TRBD1 (6 bases). Trimming cost V 6 bases and J 2 bases, with 10 bases left between them. From germline, CDR1 is WNHNN and CDR2 SYGVQD (reference sequence). The length of the CDR3 is 13 residues. The chain's CDR3 is CASSRGDNTEAFF. For the CDR3, the DNA is TGCGCCAGCAGCAGGGGTGATAACACTGAAGCTTTCTTT.

The rearrangement uses TRBV27 and TRBJ1-2; the D is unclear. CDR1 is MNHEY, CDR2 SMNVEV, per germline (reference sequence). V shed 2 bases and J shed 3 bases, with 13 bases lying between them. The CDR3 runs to 15 residues. The CDR3 region has the DNA TGTGCCAGCAGTTTAAAACAGCAAAGTTACTATGGCTACACCTTC. Residues: CASSLKQQSYYGYTF.

This chain's CDR3 is CASSVGADRGNGYTF. DNA for the CDR3: TGTGCCAGCAGCGTAGGCGCGGACAGGGGGAATGGCTACACCTTC. V is TRBV9 and J is TRBJ1-2, with TRBD1 matching over 10 bases. The V segment lost 0 bases and the J segment 6 bases; nucleotides outside the gene matches: 5. The CDR3 length is 15 residues. Germline-derived CDR1 and CDR2 are SGDLS and YYNGEE.

This chain connects TRBV5-4 to TRBJ2-5; possibly TRBD2 for D (6 bases). Germline lookup yields CDR1 SGHNT and CDR2 YYREEE (reference sequence). Between the trimmed V and J ends, which lost 4 bases and 5 bases, there was a span of 12 bases. The CDR3 length is 13 residues. CDR3: CASSPAGGETQYF. The CDR3 coding sequence is TGTGCCAGCAGCCCCGCAGGAGGGGAGACCCAGTACTTC. The full variable domain, its missing parts supplied by reference TRBV5-4 and TRBJ2-5, is ETGVTQSPTHLIKTRGQQVTLRCSSQSGHNTVSWYQQALGQGPQFIFQYYREEENGRGNFPPRFSGLQFPNYSSELNVNALELDDSALYLCASSPAGGETQYFGPGTRLLVL.

This clone was seen only a few times. At the DNA level, this CDR3 is encoded by other sequences in the same sample as well. The CDR3 sequence is CASSQTGNSPLHF. Written as DNA, the CDR3 is TGTGCCAGCAGCCAAACAGGGAATTCACCCCTCCACTTT. This chain joins TRBV14 and TRBJ1-6; possible D gene TRBD1, 6 bases. The length of the CDR3 is 13 residues. With 2 bases removed from V and 7 bases from J, the gap between germline ends came to 6 bases. From germline, CDR1 is SGHDN and CDR2 FVKESK.

The chain is built from TRBV3-1 (or the pseudogene TRBV3-2) and TRBJ2-2, with a tentative D call TRBD2 (7 bases). CDR1 and CDR2 from the germline V gene are LGHDT and YNNKEL (reference sequence). V gave up 9 bases and J gave up 1 base, with 24 bases separating them. The CDR3 has 18 residues. DNA for the CDR3: TGTGCCAGTATAAAAACGTCCCGGGGGGCGAGGAACACCGGGGAGCTGTTTTTT. Translation: CASIKTSRGARNTGELFF.